This T cell receptor (beta chain) was documented in a study of circulating and synovial CD4+ cells in juvenile arthritis. Study observations and caveats: Circulating pathogenic-like lymphocytes shared a substantially higher fraction of CDR3 sequences with synovium than bulk blood.

Comment on this clone: Its matching antigen is unknown.

TCRdb keeps only in-frame clones here, not all; method: immunoSEQ multiplex PCR. Of 1,800 or so clones listed, more than 80% are singletons. The CDR3 is made up of 15 amino acids. V lost 7 bases and J 2 bases, leaving 17 bases between the germline ends. Germline V gives CDR1 SGHTA, CDR2 FQGNSA. Sequenced sample: HLA-DR+ CD4+ T cells from blood. As for subset: circulating pathogenic-like lymphocytes, sorted as HLA-DR+CD14-CD3+CD4+CD25low/- blood T cells. The clonotype was recovered from a human patient with juvenile idiopathic arthritis. Some clones in this sample may be carry-over from other donors' samples. This rearrangement joins TRBV7-2 to TRBJ1-2; TRBD1 might be the D (5 bases). CDR3 DNA: TGTGCCAGCACCCTCCGGACACCGGAGAACTATGGCTACACCTTC. Translated: CASTLRTPENYGYTF. Supplemented by reference TRBV7-2 and TRBJ1-2, the full variable domain reads GAGVSQSPSNKVTEKGKDVELRCDPISGHTALYWYRQSLGQGLEFLIYFQGNSAPDKSGLPSDRFSAERTGGSVSTLTIQRTQQEDSAVYLCASTLRTPENYGYTFGSGTRLTVV.